The clone carrying this T cell receptor (beta chain) turned up a few times. Its antigen is still unknown. These data belong to a study of T cells in Graves' hyperthyroidism and ophthalmopathy. The V segment lost 0 bases and the J segment 5 bases; nucleotides outside the gene matches: 6. This CDR3 comprises 15 residues. Germline loops: CDR1 ENHRY, CDR2 SYGVKD. Using RNA transcripts as the source, TCR beta CDR3 regions were amplified. An initial round of RT-PCR targeting the TCR CDR3 relied on the HTBI primer set. In TCRdb, the multiplex PCR reads were re-called with MiXCR into one record per CDR3 protein. This sample yields around 720,000 distinct CDR3 sequences, of which roughly 32% are seen a single time; 31% belongs to the top ten. Broader study findings: Ophthalmopathy was distinguished from stable hyperthyroidism by 13 V-J signatures.

The receptor was isolated from a woman in her 40s with Graves' hyperthyroidism. Sequencing was done on a sample of blood. The chain has TRBV10-3 and TRBJ2-5; the match to TRBD2 covers 7 bases. In nucleotides, the CDR3 is TGTGCCATCAGTGAGTCAGGAGCAGCGGGGGAGACCCAGTACTTC. This sequence encodes CAISESGAAGETQYF.